This entry lists 9 T cell receptor beta chains sequenced from one sample in a study of cytomegalovirus exposure and HLA in healthy donors (dated by TCRdb to about 2017). Library construction relied on the immunoSEQ multiplex PCR assay. For the multiplex PCR, a mixture combining 60 forward primers for TCR Vbeta segments and 13 reverse primers for TCR Jbeta segments was used. What TCRdb holds here is the immuneACCESS table cut down to in-frame rearrangements. Part of the clones is not present; checked against another copy, under half of the missing clones reflect an unresolved V gene, and the others are unexplained. The sample yields under 130,000 clones; approximately 66% were counted once. Roughly 3.3% of the sample belongs to the ten largest clones. Sequenced sample: PBMCs. All receptors derive from a woman aged 50 to 65 in good health and CMV-seronegative.

The chain couples TRBV18 to TRBJ2-1; TRBD1 matches at 10 bases. This CDR3 contains 15 residues. Losses at the gene ends were 3 bases for V and 4 bases for J; bases not matched to a gene: 3. Germline loops: CDR1 KGHSH, CDR2 LQKENI. The CDR3 here is CASSPGQGLYNEQFF. Written as DNA, the CDR3 is TGTGCCAGCTCACCGGGACAGGGGCTATACAATGAGCAGTTCTTC.

V gene TRBV7-2 combines with J gene TRBJ1-4, with 11 bases aligning to TRBD1. The V gene's germline CDR1 is SGHTA and CDR2 FQGNSA. The CDR3 spans 14 residues. Germline trimming cut 4 bases from V and 7 bases from J; bases unmatched to any gene: 2. The CDR3 here is CASSSGQGGEKLFF. The CDR3 region has the DNA TGTGCCAGCAGCTCGGGACAGGGGGGTGAAAAACTGTTTTTT.

The chain uses TRBV5-4 and TRBJ2-7; 10 nucleotides align to TRBD2. CDR3 size: 18 residues. Germline V gene sequence: CDR1 SGHNT, CDR2 YYREEE (reference sequence). V was clipped by 2 bases and J by 3 bases; unmatched bases: 14. CDR3 in amino acids: CASSLQRGGLRGSYEQYF. CDR3 in DNA: TGTGCCAGCAGCTTACAGCGGGGGGGCCTAAGAGGAAGCTACGAGCAGTACTTC.

The chain has TRBV19 and TRBJ2-7, with 10 bases lining up with TRBD1. In germline, CDR1 is LNHDA, CDR2 SQIVND (reference sequence). V lost 8 bases to trimming and J lost 0 bases; unmatched junction nucleotides: 10. This CDR3 comprises 16 residues. The CDR3 DNA reads as TGTGCCAGTCGAGAGACGGGGACAGGGGCCTCCTACGAGCAGTACTTC. Amino acids: CASRETGTGASYEQYF.

The J gene is TRBJ2-2, the V gene TRBV18; D not resolved. The ends were cut back, 0 bases at V and 5 bases at J, with 13 bases in the middle. The CDR3 spans 16 residues. Germline V lookup: CDR1 KGHSH, CDR2 LQKENI. This CDR3 is CASSPPIDFQTGELFF. Here the CDR3 DNA reads TGTGCCAGCTCACCACCAATAGATTTTCAAACCGGGGAGCTGTTTTTT.

The rearrangement links TRBV28 to TRBJ2-5; 11 nucleotides align to TRBD2. Unmatched junction bases numbered 0, after V lost 2 bases and J lost 1 base. Germline values: CDR1 MDHEN, CDR2 SYDVKM. This CDR3 has 15 amino acids. DNA of the CDR3: TGTGCCAGCAGTTTAACTAGCGGGGGCCAAGAGACCCAGTACTTC. It encodes CASSLTSGGQETQYF.

This clone came up once. The V gene is TRBV7-3, the J gene TRBJ2-1; 7 bases are shared with TRBD2. This CDR3 has 15 amino acids. CDR1 is SGHTA and CDR2 is FQGTGA in the germline V gene. V lost 2 bases to trimming and J lost 5 bases; unmatched junction nucleotides: 6. The CDR3 region is CASSLGRGGDNEQFF. Here the CDR3 DNA reads TGTGCCAGCAGCTTAGGCCGGGGAGGGGACAATGAGCAGTTCTTC. Using reference TRBV7-3 and TRBJ2-1 for the parts outside the CDR3, the full variable domain is GAGVSQTPSNKVTEKGKYVELRCDPISGHTALYWYRQSLGQGPEFLIYFQGTGAADDSGLPNDRFFAVRPEGSVSTLKIQRTERGDSAVYLCASSLGRGGDNEQFFGPGTRLTVL.

The V call is TRBV5-5, the J call TRBJ1-1; TRBD1 matches at 8 bases. The germline V gene has CDR1 SGHKS and CDR2 YYEKEE (reference sequence). Losses at the gene ends were 4 bases for V and 7 bases for J; bases not matched to a gene: 3. CDR3 length: 12 amino acids. CDR3 DNA: TGTGCCAGCAGCGCGGACAGGGTTGAAGCTTTCTTT. It translates to CASSADRVEAFF. The full variable domain, rest sourced from reference TRBV5-5 and TRBJ1-1, is DAGVTQSPTHLIKTRGQQVTLRCSPISGHKSVSWYQQVLGQGPQFIFQYYEKEERGRGNFPDRFSARQFPNYSSELNVNALLLGDSALYLCASSADRVEAFFGQGTRLTVV.

A single count supports this clone. The chain recombines TRBV5-6 with TRBJ2-1; D is possibly TRBD1 (6 bases). Trimming removed 6 bases at V and 6 bases at J, with 13 bases between. Germline lookup yields CDR1 SGHDT and CDR2 YYEEEE. The CDR3 loop spans 13 amino acids. CDR3 residues: CASTPQGFNEQFF. Here the CDR3 DNA reads TGTGCCAGCACTCCTCAGGGGTTCAATGAGCAGTTCTTC.